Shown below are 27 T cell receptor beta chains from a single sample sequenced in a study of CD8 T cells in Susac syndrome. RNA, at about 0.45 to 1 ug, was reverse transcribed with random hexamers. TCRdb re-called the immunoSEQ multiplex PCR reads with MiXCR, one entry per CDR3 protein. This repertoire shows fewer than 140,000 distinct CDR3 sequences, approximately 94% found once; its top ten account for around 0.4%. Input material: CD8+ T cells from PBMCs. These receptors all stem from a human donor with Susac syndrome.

CDR3 in amino acids: CASSEGVGGYEQYF. The CDR3 DNA sequence: TGTGCCAGCAGTGAAGGGGTGGGGGGCTACGAGCAGTACTTC. The chain combines TRBV25-1 with TRBJ2-7, with a tentative D call TRBD2 (6 bases). Germline-derived CDR1 and CDR2 are MGHDK and SYGVNS. V was shortened by 2 bases and J by 3 bases, with 11 bases between the two germline ends. The CDR3 sequence is 14 residues long.

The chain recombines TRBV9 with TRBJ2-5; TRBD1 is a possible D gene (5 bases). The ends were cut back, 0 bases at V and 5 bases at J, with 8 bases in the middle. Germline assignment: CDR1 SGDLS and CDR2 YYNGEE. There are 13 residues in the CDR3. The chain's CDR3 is CASSVGGRETQYF. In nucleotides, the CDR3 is TGTGCCAGCAGCGTAGGGGGCCGGGAGACCCAGTACTTC.

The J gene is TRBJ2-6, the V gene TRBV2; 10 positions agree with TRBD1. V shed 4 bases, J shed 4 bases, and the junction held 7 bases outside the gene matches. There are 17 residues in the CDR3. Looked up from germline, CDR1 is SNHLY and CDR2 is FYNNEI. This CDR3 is CASSVETGGTGANVLTF. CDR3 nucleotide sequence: TGTGCCAGCAGTGTGGAGACAGGGGGCACCGGGGCCAACGTCCTGACTTTC. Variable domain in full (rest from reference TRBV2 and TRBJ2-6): EPEVTQTPSHQVTQMGQEVILRCVPISNHLYFYWYRQILGQKVEFLVSFYNNEISEKSEIFDDQFSVERPDGSNFTLKIRSTKLEDSAMYFCASSVETGGTGANVLTFGAGSRLTVL.

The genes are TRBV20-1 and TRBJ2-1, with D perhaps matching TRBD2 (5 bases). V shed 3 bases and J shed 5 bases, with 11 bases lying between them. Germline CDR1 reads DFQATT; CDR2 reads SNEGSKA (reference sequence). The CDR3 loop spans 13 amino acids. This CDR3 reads CSARVRGDNEQFF. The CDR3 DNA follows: TGCAGTGCTAGGGTCCGGGGAGACAATGAGCAGTTCTTC.

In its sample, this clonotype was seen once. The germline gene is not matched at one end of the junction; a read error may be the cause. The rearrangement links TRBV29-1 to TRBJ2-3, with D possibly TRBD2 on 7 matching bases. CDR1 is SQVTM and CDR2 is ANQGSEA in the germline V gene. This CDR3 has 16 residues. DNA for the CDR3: TGCAGCGTTATTACCTCTGGGGAGGGGGGCACATATACGCAGTATTTT. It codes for CSVITSGEGGTYTQYF.

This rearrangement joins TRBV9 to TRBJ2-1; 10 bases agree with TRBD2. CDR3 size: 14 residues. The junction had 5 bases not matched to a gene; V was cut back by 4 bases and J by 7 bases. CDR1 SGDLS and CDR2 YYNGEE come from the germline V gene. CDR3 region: CASSYRTSGNEQFF. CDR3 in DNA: TGTGCCAGCAGCTACCGGACTAGCGGAAATGAGCAGTTCTTC.

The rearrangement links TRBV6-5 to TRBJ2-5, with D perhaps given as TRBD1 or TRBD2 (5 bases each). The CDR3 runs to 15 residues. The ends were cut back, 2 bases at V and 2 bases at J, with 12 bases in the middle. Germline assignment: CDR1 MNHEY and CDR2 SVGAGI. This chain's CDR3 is CASSYTPGRQETQYF. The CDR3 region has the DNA TGTGCCAGCAGTTACACCCCGGGACGACAAGAGACCCAGTACTTC.

CDR3 nucleotides: TGTGCCAGCAGTATAGCGATCTTAGAGACCCAGTACTTC. Translating it yields CASSIAILETQYF. The chain combines TRBV27 with TRBJ2-5; tentatively, D is TRBD2 (5 bases). The CDR3 is made up of 13 amino acids. Trimming shortened V by 5 bases and J by 4 bases, and 11 bases separated the two germline ends. Germline-derived CDR1 and CDR2 are MNHEY and SMNVEV (reference sequence).

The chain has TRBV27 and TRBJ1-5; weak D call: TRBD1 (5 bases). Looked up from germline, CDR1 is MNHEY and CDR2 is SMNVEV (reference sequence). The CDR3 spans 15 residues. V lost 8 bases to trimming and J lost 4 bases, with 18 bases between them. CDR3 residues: CASRPGGVANQPQHF. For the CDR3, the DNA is TGTGCCAGCCGACCGGGGGGAGTAGCAAATCAGCCCCAGCATTTT.

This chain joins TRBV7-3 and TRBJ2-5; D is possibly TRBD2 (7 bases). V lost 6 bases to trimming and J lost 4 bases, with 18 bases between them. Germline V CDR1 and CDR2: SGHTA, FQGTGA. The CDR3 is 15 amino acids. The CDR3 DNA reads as TGTGCCAGCAGTAAAGGGGGGGGGATCGGAGAGACCCAGTACTTC. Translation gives CASSKGGGIGETQYF.

CDR3 protein: CASSYISATDTQYF. CDR3 nucleotides: TGTGCCAGCAGTTACATCAGCGCGACAGATACGCAGTATTTT. The chain uses TRBV6-2 or TRBV6-3 and TRBJ2-3; D call uncertain. The CDR3 has 14 amino acids. V gave up 2 bases and J gave up 3 bases, with 9 bases separating them. Germline CDR1 reads MNHEY; CDR2 reads SVGEGT.

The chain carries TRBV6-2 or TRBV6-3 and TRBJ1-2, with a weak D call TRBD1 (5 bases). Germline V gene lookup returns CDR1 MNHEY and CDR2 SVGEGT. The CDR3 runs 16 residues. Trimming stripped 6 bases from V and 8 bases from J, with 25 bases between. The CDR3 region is CASSWKGTPSRSGYTF. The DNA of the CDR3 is TGTGCCAGCAGCTGGAAGGGGACCCCATCTCGTAGCGGCTACACCTTC.

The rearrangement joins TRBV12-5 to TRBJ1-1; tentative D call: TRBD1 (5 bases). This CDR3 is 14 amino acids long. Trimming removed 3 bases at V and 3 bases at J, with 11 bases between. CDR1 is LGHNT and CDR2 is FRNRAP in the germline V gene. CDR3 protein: CASGFGGQDTEAFF. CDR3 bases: TGTGCTAGTGGTTTCGGGGGTCAAGACACTGAAGCTTTCTTT.

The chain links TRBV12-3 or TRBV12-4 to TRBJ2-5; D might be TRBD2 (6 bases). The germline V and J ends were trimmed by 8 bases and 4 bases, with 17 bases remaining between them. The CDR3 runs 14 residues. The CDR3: CASGLTGLGETQYF. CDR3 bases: TGTGCCAGCGGTCTTACGGGACTCGGAGAGACCCAGTACTTC.

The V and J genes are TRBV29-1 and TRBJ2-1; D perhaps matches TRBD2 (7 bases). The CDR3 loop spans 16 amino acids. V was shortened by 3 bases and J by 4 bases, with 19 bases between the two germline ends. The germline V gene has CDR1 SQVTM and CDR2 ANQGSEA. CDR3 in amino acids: CSVEGQPGEGYNEQFF. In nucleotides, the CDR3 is TGCAGCGTTGAGGGCCAACCAGGGGAGGGATACAATGAGCAGTTCTTC.

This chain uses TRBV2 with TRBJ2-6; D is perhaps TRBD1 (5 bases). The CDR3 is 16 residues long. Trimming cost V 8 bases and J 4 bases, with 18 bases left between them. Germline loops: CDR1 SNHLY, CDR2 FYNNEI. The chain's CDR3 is CASLGEAGYGANVLTF. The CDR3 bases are TGTGCCAGCTTAGGGGAAGCAGGGTACGGGGCCAACGTCCTGACTTTC.

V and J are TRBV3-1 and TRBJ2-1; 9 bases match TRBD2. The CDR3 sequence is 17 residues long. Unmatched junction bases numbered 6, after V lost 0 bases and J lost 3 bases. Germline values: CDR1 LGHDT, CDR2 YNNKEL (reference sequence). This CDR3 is CASSQEGWTSDYNEQFF. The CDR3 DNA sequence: TGTGCCAGCAGCCAAGAAGGGTGGACTAGCGACTACAATGAGCAGTTCTTC.

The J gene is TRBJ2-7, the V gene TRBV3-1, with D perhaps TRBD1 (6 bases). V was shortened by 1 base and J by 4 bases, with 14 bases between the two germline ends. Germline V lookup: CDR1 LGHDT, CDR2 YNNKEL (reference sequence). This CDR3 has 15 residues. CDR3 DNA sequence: TGTGCCAGCAGCCAAGGTCTGGACAGAAGATACGAGCAGTACTTC. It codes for CASSQGLDRRYEQYF.

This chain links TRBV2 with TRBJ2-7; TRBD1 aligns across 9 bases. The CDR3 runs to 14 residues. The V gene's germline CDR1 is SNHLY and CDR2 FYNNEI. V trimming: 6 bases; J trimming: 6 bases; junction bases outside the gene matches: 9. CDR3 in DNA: TGTGCCAGCAGAATCGGGACAGGGATTTTCGAGCAGTACTTC. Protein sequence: CASRIGTGIFEQYF. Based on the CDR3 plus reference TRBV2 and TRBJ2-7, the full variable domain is EPEVTQTPSHQVTQMGQEVILRCVPISNHLYFYWYRQILGQKVEFLVSFYNNEISEKSEIFDDQFSVERPDGSNFTLKIRSTKLEDSAMYFCASRIGTGIFEQYFGPGTRLTVT.

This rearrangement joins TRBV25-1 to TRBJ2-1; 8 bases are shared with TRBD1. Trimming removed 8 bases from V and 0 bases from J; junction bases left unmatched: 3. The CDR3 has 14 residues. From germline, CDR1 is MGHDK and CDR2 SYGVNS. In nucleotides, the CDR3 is TGTGCCAGCTCCGGGACAGGCTCCTACAATGAGCAGTTCTTC. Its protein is CASSGTGSYNEQFF.

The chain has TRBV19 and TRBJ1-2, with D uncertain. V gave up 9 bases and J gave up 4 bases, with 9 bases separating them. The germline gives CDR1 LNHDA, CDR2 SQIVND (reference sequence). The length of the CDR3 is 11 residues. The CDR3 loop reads CASALGYGYTF. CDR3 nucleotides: TGTGCCAGCGCACTGGGCTATGGCTACACCTTC.

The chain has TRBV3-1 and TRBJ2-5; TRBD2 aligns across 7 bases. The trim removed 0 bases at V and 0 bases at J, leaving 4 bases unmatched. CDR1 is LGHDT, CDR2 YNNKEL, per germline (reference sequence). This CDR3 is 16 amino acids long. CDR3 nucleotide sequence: TGTGCCAGCAGCCAAGATCTCAGCGGGGACCAAGAGACCCAGTACTTC. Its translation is CASSQDLSGDQETQYF.

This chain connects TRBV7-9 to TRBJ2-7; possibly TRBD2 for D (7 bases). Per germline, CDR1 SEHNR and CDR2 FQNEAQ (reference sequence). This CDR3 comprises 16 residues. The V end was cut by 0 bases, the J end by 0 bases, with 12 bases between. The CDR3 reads CASSLAGGTSSYEQYF. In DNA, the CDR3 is TGTGCCAGCAGCTTAGCGGGGGGGACAAGCTCCTACGAGCAGTACTTC.

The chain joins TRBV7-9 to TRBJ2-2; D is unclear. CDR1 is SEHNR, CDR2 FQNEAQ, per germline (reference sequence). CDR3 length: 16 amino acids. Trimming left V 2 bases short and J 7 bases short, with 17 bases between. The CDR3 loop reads CASSLNPEPPGGELFF. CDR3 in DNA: TGTGCCAGCAGCTTAAATCCCGAACCTCCAGGCGGGGAGCTGTTTTTT.

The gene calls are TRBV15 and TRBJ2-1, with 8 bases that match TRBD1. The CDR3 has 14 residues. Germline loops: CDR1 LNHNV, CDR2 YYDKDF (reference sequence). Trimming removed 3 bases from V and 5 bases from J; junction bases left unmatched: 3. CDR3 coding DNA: TGTGCCACCAGCAGGACAGGGGCAGACAATGAGCAGTTCTTC. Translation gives CATSRTGADNEQFF.

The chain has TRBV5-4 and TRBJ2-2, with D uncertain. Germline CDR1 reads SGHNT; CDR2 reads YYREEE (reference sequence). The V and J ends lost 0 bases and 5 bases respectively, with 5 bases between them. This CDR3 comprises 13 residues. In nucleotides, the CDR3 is TGTGCCAGCAGCTTGGCCAGAACCGGGGAGCTGTTTTTT. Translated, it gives CASSLARTGELFF. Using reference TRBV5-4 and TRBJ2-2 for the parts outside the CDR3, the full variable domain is ETGVTQSPTHLIKTRGQQVTLRCSSQSGHNTVSWYQQALGQGPQFIFQYYREEENGRGNFPPRFSGLQFPNYSSELNVNALELDDSALYLCASSLARTGELFFGEGSRLTVL.

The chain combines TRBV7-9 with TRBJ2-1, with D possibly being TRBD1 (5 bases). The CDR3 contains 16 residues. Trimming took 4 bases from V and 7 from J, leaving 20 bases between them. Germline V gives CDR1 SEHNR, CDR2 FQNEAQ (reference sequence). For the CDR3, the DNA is TGTGCCAGCAGCTCTCGCCAAGGACACCAGGCGAATGAGCAGTTCTTC. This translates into CASSSRQGHQANEQFF.